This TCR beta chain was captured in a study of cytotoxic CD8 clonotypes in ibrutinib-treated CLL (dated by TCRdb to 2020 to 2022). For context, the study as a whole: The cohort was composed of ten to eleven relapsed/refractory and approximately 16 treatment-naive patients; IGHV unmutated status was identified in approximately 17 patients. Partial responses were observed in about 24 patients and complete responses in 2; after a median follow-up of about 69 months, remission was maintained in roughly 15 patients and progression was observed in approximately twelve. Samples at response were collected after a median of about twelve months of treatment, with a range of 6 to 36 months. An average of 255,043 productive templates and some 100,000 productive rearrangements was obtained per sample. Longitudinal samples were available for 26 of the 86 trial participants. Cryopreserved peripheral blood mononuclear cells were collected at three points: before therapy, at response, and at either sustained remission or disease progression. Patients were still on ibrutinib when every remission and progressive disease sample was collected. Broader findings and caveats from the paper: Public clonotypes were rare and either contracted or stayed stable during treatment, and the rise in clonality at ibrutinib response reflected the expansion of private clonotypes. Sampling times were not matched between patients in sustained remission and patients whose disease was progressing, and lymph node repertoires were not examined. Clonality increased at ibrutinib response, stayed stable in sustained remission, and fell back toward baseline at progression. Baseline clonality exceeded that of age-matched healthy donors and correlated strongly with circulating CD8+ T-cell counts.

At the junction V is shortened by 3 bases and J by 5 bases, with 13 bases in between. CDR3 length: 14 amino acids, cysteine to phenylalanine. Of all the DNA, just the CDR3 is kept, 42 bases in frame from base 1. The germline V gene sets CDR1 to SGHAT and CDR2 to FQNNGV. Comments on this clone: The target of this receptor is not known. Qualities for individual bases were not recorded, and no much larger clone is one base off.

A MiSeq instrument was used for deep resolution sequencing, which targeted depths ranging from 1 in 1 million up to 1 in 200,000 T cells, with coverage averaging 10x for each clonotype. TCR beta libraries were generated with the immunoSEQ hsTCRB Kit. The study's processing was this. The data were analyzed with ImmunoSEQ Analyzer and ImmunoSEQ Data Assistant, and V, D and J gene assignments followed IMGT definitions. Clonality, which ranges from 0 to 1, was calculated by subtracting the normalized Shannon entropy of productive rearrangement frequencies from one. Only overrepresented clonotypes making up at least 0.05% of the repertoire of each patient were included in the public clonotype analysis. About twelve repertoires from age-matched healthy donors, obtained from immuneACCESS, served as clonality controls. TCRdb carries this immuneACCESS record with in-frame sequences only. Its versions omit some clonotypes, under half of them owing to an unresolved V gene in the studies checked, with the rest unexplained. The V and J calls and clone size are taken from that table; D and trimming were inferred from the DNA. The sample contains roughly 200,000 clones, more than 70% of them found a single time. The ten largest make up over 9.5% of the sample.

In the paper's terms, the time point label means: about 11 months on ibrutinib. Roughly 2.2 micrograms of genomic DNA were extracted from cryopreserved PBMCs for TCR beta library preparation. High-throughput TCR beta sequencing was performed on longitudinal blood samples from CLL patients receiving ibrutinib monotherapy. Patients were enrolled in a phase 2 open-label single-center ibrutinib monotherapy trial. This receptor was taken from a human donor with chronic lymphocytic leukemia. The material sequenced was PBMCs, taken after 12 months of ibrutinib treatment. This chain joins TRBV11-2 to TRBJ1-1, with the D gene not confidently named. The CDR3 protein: CASSFVWAGTEAFF. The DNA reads TGTGCCAGCAGCTTCGTGTGGGCGGGAACTGAAGCTTTCTTT.